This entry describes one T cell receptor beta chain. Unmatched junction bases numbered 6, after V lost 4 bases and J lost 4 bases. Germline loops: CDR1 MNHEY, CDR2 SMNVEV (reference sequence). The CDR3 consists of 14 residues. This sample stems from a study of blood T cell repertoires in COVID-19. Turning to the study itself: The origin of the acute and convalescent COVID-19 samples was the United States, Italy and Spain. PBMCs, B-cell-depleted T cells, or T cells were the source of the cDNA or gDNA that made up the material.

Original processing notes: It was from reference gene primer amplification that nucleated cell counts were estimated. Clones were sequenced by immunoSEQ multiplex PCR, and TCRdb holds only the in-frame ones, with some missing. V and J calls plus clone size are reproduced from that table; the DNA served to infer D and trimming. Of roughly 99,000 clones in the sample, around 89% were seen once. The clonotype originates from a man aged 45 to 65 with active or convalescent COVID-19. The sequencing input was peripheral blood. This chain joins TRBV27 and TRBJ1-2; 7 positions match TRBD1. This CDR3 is CASSSRQGLYGYTF. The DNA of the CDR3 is TGTGCCAGCAGTTCAAGACAGGGTCTCTATGGCTACACCTTC.